This T cell receptor beta chain is from a study of radiation and T cells in renal cell carcinoma. Looking at the study overall: Nephrectomy followed 15 Gy stereotactic body radiation by 4 weeks.

Clones were sequenced by immunoSEQ multiplex PCR, and TCRdb holds only the in-frame ones, with some missing. The profile shows 110,000 to 150,000 clones, about 88% of them singletons. Trimming cost V 4 bases and J 4 bases, with 10 bases left between them. Per the germline V gene, CDR1 is MGHRA and CDR2 is YSYEKL. This CDR3 region has 14 residues. Time point in this sample: baseline pretreatment blood. Treatment here: 15 Gy SBRT to primary tumor, nephrectomy 4 weeks later. This sequence joins TRBV4-1 and TRBJ1-4, with D possibly matching TRBD1 (5 bases). The material sequenced was blood, taken from a patient whose treatment included radiotherapy and nephrectomy. The TCR sequence derives from a woman aged 45-65 years with renal cell carcinoma. CDR3 in DNA: TGCGCCAGCAGCCTCCGGGGGAGTAATGAAAAACTGTTTTTT. Its translation is CASSLRGSNEKLFF.